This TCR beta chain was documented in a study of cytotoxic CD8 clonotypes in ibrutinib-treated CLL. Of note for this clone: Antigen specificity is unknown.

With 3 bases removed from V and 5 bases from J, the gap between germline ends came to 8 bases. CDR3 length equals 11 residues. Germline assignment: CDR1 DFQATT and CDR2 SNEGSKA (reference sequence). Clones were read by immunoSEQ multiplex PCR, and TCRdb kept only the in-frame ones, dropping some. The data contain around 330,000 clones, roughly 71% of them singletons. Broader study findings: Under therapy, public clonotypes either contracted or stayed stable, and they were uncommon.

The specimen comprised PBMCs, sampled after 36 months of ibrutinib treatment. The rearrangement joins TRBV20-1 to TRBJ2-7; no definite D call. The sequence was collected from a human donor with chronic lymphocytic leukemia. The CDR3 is CSARTRNEQYF. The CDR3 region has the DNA TGCAGTGCTAGGACAAGGAACGAGCAGTACTTC.